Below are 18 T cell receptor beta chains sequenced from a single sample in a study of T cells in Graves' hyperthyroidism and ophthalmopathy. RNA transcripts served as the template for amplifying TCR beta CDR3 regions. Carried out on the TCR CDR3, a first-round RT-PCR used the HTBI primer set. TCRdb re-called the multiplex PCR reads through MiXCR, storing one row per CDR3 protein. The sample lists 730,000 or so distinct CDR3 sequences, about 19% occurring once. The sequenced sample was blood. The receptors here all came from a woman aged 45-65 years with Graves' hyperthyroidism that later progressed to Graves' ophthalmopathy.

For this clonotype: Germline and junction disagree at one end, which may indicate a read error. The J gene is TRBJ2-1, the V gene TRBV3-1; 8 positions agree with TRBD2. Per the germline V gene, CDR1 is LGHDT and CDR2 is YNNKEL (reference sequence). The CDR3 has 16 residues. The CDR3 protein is CASSQNRGGSNNEQFF. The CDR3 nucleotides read TGTGCCAGCAGCCAAAATCGGGGGGGCTCCAACAATGAGCAGTTCTTC.

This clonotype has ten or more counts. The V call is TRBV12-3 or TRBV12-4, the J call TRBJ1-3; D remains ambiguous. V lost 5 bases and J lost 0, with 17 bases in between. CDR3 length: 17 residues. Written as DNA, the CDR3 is TGTGCCAGCAGTCCCGCTTGGGCGGGCTCCTCTGGAAACACCATATATTTT. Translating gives CASSPAWAGSSGNTIYF.

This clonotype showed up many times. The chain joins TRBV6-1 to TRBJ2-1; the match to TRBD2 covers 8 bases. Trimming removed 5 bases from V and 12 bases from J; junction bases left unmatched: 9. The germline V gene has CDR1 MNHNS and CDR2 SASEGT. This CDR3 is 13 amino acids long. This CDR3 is CASSSGVRGGQFF. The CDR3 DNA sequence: TGTGCCAGCAGTTCGGGAGTCCGGGGGGGGCAGTTCTTC.

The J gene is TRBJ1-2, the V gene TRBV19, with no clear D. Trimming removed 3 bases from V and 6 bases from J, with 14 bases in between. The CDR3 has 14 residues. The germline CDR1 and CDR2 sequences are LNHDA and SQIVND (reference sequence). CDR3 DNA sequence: TGTGCCAGTAGTATTTTGGGAAAGTTCGATGGCTACACCTTC. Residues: CASSILGKFDGYTF.

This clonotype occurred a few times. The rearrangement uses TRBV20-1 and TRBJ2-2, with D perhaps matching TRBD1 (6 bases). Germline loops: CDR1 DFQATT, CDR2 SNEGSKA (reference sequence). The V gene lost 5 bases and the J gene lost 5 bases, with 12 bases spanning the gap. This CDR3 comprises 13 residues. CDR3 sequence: CSAYSTGTGELFF. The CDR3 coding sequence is TGCAGTGCTTACTCAACAGGGACCGGGGAGCTGTTTTTT.

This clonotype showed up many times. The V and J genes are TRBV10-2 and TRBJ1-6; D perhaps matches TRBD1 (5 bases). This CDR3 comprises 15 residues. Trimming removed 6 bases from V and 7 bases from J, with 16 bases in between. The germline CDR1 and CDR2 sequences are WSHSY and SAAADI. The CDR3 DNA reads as TGCGCCAGCAGAGGGAACCAGGGACCCAATTCACCCCTCCACTTT. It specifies CASRGNQGPNSPLHF.

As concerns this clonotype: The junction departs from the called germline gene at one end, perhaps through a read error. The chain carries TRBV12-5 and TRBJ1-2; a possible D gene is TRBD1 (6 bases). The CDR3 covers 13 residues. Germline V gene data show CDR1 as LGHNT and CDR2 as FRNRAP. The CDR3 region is CANGLGRGGGYTF. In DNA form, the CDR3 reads TGTGCTAATGGTTTAGGCAGGGGAGGTGGCTACACCTTC. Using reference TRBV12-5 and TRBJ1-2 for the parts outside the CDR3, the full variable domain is DARVTQTPRHKVTEMGQEVTMRCQPILGHNTVFWYRQTMMQGLELLAYFRNRAPLDDSGMPKDRFSAEMPDATLATLKIQPSEPRDSAVYFCANGLGRGGGYTFGSGTRLTVV.

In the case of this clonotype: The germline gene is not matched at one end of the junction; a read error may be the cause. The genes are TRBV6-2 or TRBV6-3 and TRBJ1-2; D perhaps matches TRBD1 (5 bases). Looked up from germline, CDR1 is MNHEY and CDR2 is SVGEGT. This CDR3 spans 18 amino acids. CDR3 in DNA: TGTGCCAGCAGTCCCCCGTTCCTCTGGGGGGAGTCTAACTATGGCTGCACCTTC. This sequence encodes CASSPPFLWGESNYGCTF.

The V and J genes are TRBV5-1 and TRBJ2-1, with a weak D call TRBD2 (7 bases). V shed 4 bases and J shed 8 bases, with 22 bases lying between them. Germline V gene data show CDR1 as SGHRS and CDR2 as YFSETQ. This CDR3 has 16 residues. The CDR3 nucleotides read TGCGCCAGCAGCCCTCAGAGGGGGGGCGCCCCCTATGAGCAGTTCTTC. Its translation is CASSPQRGGAPYEQFF.

CDR3: CASTKQGITYNEQFF. CDR3 DNA sequence: TGTGCCAGCACGAAACAGGGGATCACTTACAATGAGCAGTTCTTC. The V and J genes are TRBV3-1 and TRBJ2-1, with 7 bases that match TRBD1. The V segment lost 7 bases and the J segment 4 bases; nucleotides outside the gene matches: 10. This CDR3 comprises 15 residues. CDR1 is LGHDT, CDR2 YNNKEL, per germline (reference sequence).

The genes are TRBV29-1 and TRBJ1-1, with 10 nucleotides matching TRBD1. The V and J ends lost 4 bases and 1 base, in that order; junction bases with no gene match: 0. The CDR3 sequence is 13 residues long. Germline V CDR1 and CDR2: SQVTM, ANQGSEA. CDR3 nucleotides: TGCAGCGTTGGACAGGGGGCGAACACTGAAGCTTTCTTT. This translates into CSVGQGANTEAFF.

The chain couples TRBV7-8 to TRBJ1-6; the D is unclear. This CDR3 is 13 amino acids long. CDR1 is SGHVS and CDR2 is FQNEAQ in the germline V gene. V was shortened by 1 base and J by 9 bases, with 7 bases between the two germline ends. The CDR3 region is CASSLGGTSPLHF. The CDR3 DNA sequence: TGTGCCAGCAGCTTAGGGGGTACTTCACCCCTCCACTTT.

Here the CDR3 reads CASSLRGRREDEQYF. As DNA, the CDR3 is TGTGCCAGCAGCTTACGGGGGCGTCGAGAGGACGAGCAGTACTTC. The rearrangement uses TRBV7-3 and TRBJ2-7; the D gene could be TRBD1 or TRBD2 (6 bases each). This CDR3 comprises 15 residues. V dropped 2 bases and J dropped 5 bases, with 16 bases sitting between them. In germline, CDR1 is SGHTA, CDR2 FQGTGA.

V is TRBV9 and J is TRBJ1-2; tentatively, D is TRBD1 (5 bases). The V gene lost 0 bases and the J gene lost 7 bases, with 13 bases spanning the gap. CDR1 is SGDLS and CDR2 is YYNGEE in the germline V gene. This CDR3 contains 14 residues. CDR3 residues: CASSVGGGTGGYTF. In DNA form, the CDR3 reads TGTGCCAGCAGCGTAGGGGGGGGGACCGGTGGCTACACCTTC.

CDR3 loop: CSVKDLYPRGYTF. The CDR3 DNA reads TGCAGCGTTAAGGACCTTTATCCTAGGGGCTACACCTTC. The chain has TRBV29-1 and TRBJ1-2, with unresolved D. The length of the CDR3 is 13 residues. In germline, CDR1 is SQVTM, CDR2 ANQGSEA. Trimming took 5 bases from V and 8 from J, leaving 18 bases between them.

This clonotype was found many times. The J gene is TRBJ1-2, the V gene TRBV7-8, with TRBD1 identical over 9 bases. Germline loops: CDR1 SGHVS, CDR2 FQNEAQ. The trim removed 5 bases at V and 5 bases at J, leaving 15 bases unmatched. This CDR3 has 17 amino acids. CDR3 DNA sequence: TGTGCCAGCAGCCCGAATAGCGCTGAACAGGGGGCATATGGCTACACCTTC. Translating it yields CASSPNSAEQGAYGYTF.

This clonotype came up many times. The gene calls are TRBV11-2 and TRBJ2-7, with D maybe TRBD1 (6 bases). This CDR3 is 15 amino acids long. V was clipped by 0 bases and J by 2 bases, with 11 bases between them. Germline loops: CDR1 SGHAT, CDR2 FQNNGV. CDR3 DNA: TGTGCCAGCAGCTTAGATCCCGACAGGACCTACGAGCAGTACTTC. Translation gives CASSLDPDRTYEQYF.

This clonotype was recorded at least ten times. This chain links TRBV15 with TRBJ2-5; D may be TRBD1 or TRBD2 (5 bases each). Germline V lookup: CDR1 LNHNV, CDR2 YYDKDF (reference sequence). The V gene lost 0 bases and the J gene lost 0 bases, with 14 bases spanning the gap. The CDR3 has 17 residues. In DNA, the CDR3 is TGTGCCACCAGCAGAGATGGGGGAGCGCTAGACCAAGAGACCCAGTACTTC. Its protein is CATSRDGGALDQETQYF.